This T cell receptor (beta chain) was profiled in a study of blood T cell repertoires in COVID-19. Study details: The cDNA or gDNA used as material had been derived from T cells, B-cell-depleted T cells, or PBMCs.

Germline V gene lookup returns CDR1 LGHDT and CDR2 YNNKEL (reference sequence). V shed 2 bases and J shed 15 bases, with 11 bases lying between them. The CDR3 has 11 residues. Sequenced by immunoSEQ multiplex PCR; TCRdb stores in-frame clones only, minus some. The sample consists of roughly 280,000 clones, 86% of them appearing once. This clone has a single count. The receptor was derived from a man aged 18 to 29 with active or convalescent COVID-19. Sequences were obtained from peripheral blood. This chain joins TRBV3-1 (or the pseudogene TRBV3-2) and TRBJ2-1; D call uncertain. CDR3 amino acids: CASSQMARRFF. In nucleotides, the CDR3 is TGTGCCAGCAGCCAAATGGCTAGGAGGTTCTTC.